Sequencing of this T cell receptor beta chain was carried out in a study of blood T cell repertoires in COVID-19. Authors' analysis steps: Estimates of nucleated cell counts were drawn from the amplification of reference gene primers. Here immunoSEQ multiplex PCR was the method, and the copy in TCRdb shows in-frame clones only, minus some. V and J calls and clone size follow that table, whereas D and trimming were derived from the DNA. The sample shows roughly 240,000 clones, approximately 90% of them seen only once. With 4 bases clipped from V and 7 bases from J, the junction kept 9 bases outside the gene matches. The germline CDR1 and CDR2 sequences are SGHNT and YYREEE (reference sequence). The CDR3 totals 16 residues.

The specimen was PBMCs or T cells enriched from blood (not recorded which). The receptor's source is a woman aged 25 to 45 with acute COVID-19. This chain joins TRBV5-4 and TRBJ1-6; TRBD1 matches 9 bases. CDR3 bases: TGTGCCAGCAGCCTACCTGGACAGGGGCAGAATTCACCCCTCCACTTT. Translating gives CASSLPGQGQNSPLHF.